This T cell receptor (beta chain) is from a study of STAT3 mutations in large granular lymphocyte leukemia. Profiled with immunoSEQ multiplex PCR; TCRdb holds only in-frame clones, not every one. The sample records approximately 43,000 clones, 80% to 90% being singletons. Findings and caveats of the study: No sample exists from the first appearance of each clone. Every T-LGLL patient had at least one immunodominant TCRbeta clonotype. In about 30% of the 18 patients, new TCR clonotypes emerged after therapy.

Worth noting for this clone: The antigen is not known.

Sequencing was performed on PBMCs. The sequence was obtained from a human donor with T large granular lymphocyte leukemia. Some clones in this sample may be carry-over from other donors' samples.

The CDR3: CASSLGRTYYGYTF. The CDR3 DNA follows: TGTGCCAGCAGCTTAGGGCGGACTTACTATGGCTACACCTTC. The chain has TRBV7-9 and TRBJ1-2; no definite D call. The germline V and J ends were trimmed by 1 base and 3 bases, with 9 bases remaining between them. The germline V gene has CDR1 SEHNR and CDR2 FQNEAQ (reference sequence). The CDR3 covers 14 residues.